This T cell receptor beta chain comes out of a study of beta chain features in type 1 diabetes. Expressed TCRB transcripts were sequenced, since all the RNA that had been isolated was reverse transcribed. Sequencing used immunoSEQ multiplex PCR; TCRdb keeps in-frame clones, though not all of them. The table has 500,000 to 700,000 clones, 15% seen once; the top ten hold about 0.097%. The single heparinised draw taken from each donor contained roughly 100 mL of blood on average. This clone was seen only a few times. Its antigen is not identified. Findings and limits, study-wide: Sampled from patients, naive, central memory and Treg TCRB repertoires appeared more similar than those sampled from healthy donors. More deletions and fewer insertions at VDJ junctions were found in patients with type 1 diabetes.

This CDR3 is built from 12 residues. Germline V gives CDR1 MNHNS, CDR2 SASEGT. Trimming took 6 bases from V and 1 from J, leaving 6 bases between them. This rearrangement joins TRBV6-1 to TRBJ2-5; D gene uncertain. The sequencing sample was made of naive CD4+ T cells from blood. The source is a man aged 18 to 29 in good health. CDR3: CASRWGQETQYF. For the CDR3, the DNA is TGTGCCAGCAGATGGGGCCAAGAGACCCAGTACTTC.